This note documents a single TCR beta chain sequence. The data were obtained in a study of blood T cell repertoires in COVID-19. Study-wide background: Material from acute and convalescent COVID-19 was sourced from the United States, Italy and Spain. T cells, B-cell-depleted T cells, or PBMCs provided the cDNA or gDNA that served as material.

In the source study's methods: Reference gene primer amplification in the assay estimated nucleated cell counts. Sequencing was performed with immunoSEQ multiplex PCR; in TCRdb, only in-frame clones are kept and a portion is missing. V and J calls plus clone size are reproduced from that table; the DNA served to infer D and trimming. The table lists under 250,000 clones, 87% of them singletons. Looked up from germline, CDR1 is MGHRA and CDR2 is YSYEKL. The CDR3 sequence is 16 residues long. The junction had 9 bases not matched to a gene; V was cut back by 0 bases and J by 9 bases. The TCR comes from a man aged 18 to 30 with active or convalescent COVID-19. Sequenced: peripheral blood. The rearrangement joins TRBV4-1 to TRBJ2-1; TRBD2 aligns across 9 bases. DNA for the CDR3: TGCGCCAGCAGCCAAGATCAGGGGACTAGCATTGGTGAGCAGTTCTTC. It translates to CASSQDQGTSIGEQFF.